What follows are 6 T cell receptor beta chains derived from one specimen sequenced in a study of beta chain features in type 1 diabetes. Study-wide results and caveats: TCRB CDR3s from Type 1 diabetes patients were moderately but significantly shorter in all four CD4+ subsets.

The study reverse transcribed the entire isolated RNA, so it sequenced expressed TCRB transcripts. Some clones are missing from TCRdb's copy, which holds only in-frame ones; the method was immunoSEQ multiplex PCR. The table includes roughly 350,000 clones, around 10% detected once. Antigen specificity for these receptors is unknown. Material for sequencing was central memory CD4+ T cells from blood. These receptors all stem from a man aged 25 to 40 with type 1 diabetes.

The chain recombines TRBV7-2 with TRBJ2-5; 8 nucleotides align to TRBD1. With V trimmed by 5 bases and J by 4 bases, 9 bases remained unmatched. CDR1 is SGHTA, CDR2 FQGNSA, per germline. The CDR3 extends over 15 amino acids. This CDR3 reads CASSRSQGDRETQYF. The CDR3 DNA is TGTGCCAGCAGCCGGTCACAGGGGGACCGAGAGACCCAGTACTTC.

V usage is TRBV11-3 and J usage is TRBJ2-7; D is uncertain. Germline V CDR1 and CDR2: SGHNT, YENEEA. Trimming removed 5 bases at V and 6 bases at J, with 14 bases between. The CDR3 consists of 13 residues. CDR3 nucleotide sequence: TGTGCCAGCAGCCCCAATGTGGAGTCCGAGCAGTACTTC. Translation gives CASSPNVESEQYF. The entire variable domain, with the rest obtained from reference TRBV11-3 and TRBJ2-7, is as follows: EAGVVQSPRYKIIEKKQPVAFWCNPISGHNTLYWYLQNLGQGPELLIRYENEEAVDDSQLPKDRFSAERLKGVDSTLKIQPAELGDSAVYLCASSPNVESEQYFGPGTRLTVT.

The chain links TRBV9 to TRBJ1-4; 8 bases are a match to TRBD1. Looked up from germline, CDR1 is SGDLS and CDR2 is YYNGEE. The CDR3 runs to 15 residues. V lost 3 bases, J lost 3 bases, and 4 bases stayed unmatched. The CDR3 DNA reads TGTGCCAGCAGCGCTCAGGGGGCGGCTAATGAAAAACTGTTTTTT. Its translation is CASSAQGAANEKLFF.

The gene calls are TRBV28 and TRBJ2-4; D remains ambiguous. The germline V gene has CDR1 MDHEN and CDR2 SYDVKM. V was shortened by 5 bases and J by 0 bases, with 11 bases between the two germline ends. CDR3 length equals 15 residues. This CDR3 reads CASSPVGLAKNIQYF. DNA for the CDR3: TGTGCCAGCAGTCCAGTCGGGTTAGCCAAAAACATTCAGTACTTC.

CDR3 residues: CSAREQETQYF. The CDR3 bases are TGCAGTGCTCGCGAACAAGAGACCCAGTACTTC. The chain has TRBV20-1 and TRBJ2-5; no clear D. The CDR3 is 11 residues long. Looked up from germline, CDR1 is DFQATT and CDR2 is SNEGSKA (reference sequence). Trimming pared 5 bases from V and 2 bases from J, leaving 6 bases between.

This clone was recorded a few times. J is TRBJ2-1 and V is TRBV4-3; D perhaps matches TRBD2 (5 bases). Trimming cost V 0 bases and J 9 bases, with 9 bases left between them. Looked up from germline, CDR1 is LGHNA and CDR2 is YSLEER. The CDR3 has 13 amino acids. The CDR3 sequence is CASSQDVRGEQFF. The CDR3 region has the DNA TGCGCCAGCAGCCAAGACGTCCGGGGTGAGCAGTTCTTC.